Shown below are 26 T cell receptor beta chains from a single sample sequenced in a study of blood T cells in healthy people across ages (dated by TCRdb to between 2014 and 2016). Preparation of the library involved 5' RACE. Sequencing instrument: Illumina HiSeq 2500. A second PCR of about 7 to 12 cycles was run with a J-beta primer mix and a sample-barcoded 5' primer. TCRdb itself trimmed the public reads at Q25 with fastp, ran MiXCR and retained productive beta chains. Rows are unified per CDR3 protein, each entry keeping the most common DNA and genes. The sample contains approximately 810,000 distinct CDR3 sequences, about 30% of them found a single time. 15% to 20% of the sample lies in the top ten. Material: blood. These receptors originate from a woman over 75 in good health.

This rearrangement joins TRBV7-2 to TRBJ2-7, with D tentatively TRBD2 (5 bases). CDR3 size: 15 residues. Trimming took off 3 bases at V and 2 bases at J, with 14 bases between the two ends. Germline V CDR1 and CDR2: SGHTA, FQGNSA. This CDR3 reads CASSLTTTITYEQYF. DNA for the CDR3: TGTGCCAGCAGCTTGACTACGACGATCACCTACGAGCAGTACTTC.

This clonotype was seen many times. The V call is TRBV12-3 or TRBV12-4, the J call TRBJ1-5; the D gene is possibly TRBD1 (5 bases). Trimming cost V 3 bases and J 3 bases, with 12 bases left between them. The CDR3 contains 15 residues. CDR3 DNA: TGTGCCAGCAGTTTCGGACTGGGGCCCAATCAGCCCCAGCATTTT. This sequence encodes CASSFGLGPNQPQHF.

The V call is TRBV7-2, the J call TRBJ1-2, with unresolved D. V was clipped by 0 bases and J by 3 bases, with 5 bases between them. This CDR3 spans 13 amino acids. Germline CDR1 is SGHTA and CDR2 is FQGNSA. CDR3 sequence: CASSLARDYGYTF. The DNA for the CDR3 is TGTGCCAGCAGCTTAGCGAGGGACTATGGCTACACCTTC.

With regard to this clonotype: This may come from a read error, since a much larger clone is one base off. This chain links TRBV4-3 with TRBJ2-3; 7 bases align to TRBD1. V shed 3 bases, J shed 6 bases, and the junction held 18 bases outside the gene matches. There are 18 residues in the CDR3. Germline CDR1 LGHNA, CDR2 YSLEER. This CDR3 is CASSQARQGRRVDDTQYF. In nucleotides, the CDR3 is TGCGCCAGCAGCCAGGCCCGACAGGGCCGACGGGTAGACGATACGCAGTATTTT.

This clonotype was picked up many times. The V call is TRBV20-1, the J call TRBJ2-3; D perhaps matches TRBD1 (6 bases). Germline loops: CDR1 DFQATT, CDR2 SNEGSKA (reference sequence). V lost 7 bases to trimming and J lost 3 bases, with 11 bases between them. The CDR3 is 12 amino acids. CDR3 in amino acids: CSVQGRTDTQYF. The CDR3 DNA sequence: TGCAGTGTACAGGGAAGGACAGATACGCAGTATTTT.

This clonotype occurred many times. The V and J genes are TRBV20-1 and TRBJ2-1, with 10 bases lining up with TRBD2. V gave up 3 bases and J gave up 2 bases; unmatched junction bases: 10. The CDR3 runs 17 residues. Germline-derived CDR1 and CDR2 are DFQATT and SNEGSKA (reference sequence). The CDR3 protein is CSARWLAGASTYNEQFF. CDR3 nucleotides: TGCAGTGCTAGGTGGCTAGCGGGGGCCTCCACCTACAATGAGCAGTTCTTC.

This clonotype was recorded a few times. The chain carries TRBV13 and TRBJ2-3; 12 bases match TRBD2. The trim removed 5 bases at V and 2 bases at J, leaving 8 bases unmatched. The CDR3 extends over 17 amino acids. Germline V gene sequence: CDR1 PRHDT, CDR2 FYEKMQ (reference sequence). The CDR3 nucleotides read TGTGCCAGCAGCGGGCGGCTAGCGGGGGGGTTCACAGATACGCAGTATTTT. Translation gives CASSGRLAGGFTDTQYF.

The table lists this clonotype with many counts. The rearrangement joins TRBV20-1 to TRBJ2-3; TRBD2 matches at 8 bases. V was clipped by 2 bases and J by 2 bases; unmatched bases: 3. Per the germline V gene, CDR1 is DFQATT and CDR2 is SNEGSKA (reference sequence). This CDR3 comprises 14 residues. The CDR3 DNA reads as TGCAGTGCTAGAACTAGCGGTCACACAGATACGCAGTATTTT. This sequence encodes CSARTSGHTDTQYF.

This clonotype came up many times. This sequence joins TRBV24-1 and TRBJ2-3; 10 bases align to TRBD2. The germline gives CDR1 KGHDR, CDR2 SFDVKD. The CDR3 sequence is 18 residues long. With 2 bases clipped from V and 4 bases from J, the junction kept 11 bases outside the gene matches. CDR3 sequence (DNA): TGTGCCACCAGTGATTCCCGCCGAATTAGCGGGGGGTCAGATACGCAGTATTTT. Its protein product is CATSDSRRISGGSDTQYF.

The chain is built from TRBV19 and TRBJ1-6, with 7 positions matching TRBD1. CDR1 is LNHDA and CDR2 is SQIVND in the germline V gene (reference sequence). This CDR3 is 14 amino acids long. V lost 6 bases, J lost 7 bases, and 6 bases stayed unmatched. CDR3: CASRDRVGNSPLHF. The CDR3 bases are TGTGCCAGTAGAGACAGGGTAGGCAATTCACCCCTCCACTTT.

The chain has TRBV7-9 and TRBJ2-1, with 8 bases that match TRBD2. CDR3 length equals 16 residues. V was pared by 9 bases and J by 5 bases, with 15 bases of the junction left unmatched. The germline V gene has CDR1 SEHNR and CDR2 FQNEAQ (reference sequence). This CDR3 reads CASSPSSRGADNEQFF. The DNA for the CDR3 is TGTGCCAGTAGCCCTAGCTCGCGGGGGGCCGACAATGAGCAGTTCTTC.

This clonotype was counted only a few times. The chain has TRBV6-2 or TRBV6-3 and TRBJ1-5, with D possibly TRBD1 on 5 matching bases. The CDR3 contains 16 residues. The germline V and J ends were trimmed by 3 bases and 0 bases, with 12 bases remaining between them. Germline CDR1 reads MNHEY; CDR2 reads SVGEGT. The CDR3 bases are TGTGCCAGCAGTTATGCGGGGGTTTATAGCAATCAGCCCCAGCATTTT. Translation: CASSYAGVYSNQPQHF.

This clonotype was seen repeatedly, ten times or more. Its ends do not fully match the called genes, so a read error is possible. The V call is TRBV7-7, the J call TRBJ2-5; no firm D call. CDR3 length: 14 amino acids. Germline V CDR1 and CDR2: SSHAT, FNYEAQ (reference sequence). The CDR3 sequence is CASSPVGLTWTQYF. The CDR3 DNA reads as TGTGCTAGCAGCCCCGTCGGTCTCACGTGGACCCAGTACTTC.

The genes are TRBV7-8 and TRBJ2-5, with D possibly being TRBD1 (6 bases). The germline CDR1 and CDR2 sequences are SGHVS and FQNEAQ. The CDR3 is 16 residues long. V lost 5 bases and J 0 bases, leaving 16 bases between the germline ends. CDR3 loop: CASSKTGTPYQETQYF. CDR3 coding DNA: TGTGCCAGCAGCAAAACCGGGACACCCTACCAAGAGACCCAGTACTTC.

The rearrangement links TRBV7-9 to TRBJ1-2; D possibly corresponds to TRBD1 (6 bases). V was clipped by 5 bases and J by 8 bases, with 15 bases between them. Germline lookup yields CDR1 SEHNR and CDR2 FQNEAQ (reference sequence). The CDR3 length is 13 residues. Here the CDR3 DNA reads TGTGCCAGCAGCCCGAGGGAAGGGACAGGCTACACCTTC. This translates into CASSPREGTGYTF.

This clonotype has at least ten counts. A much more abundant neighbour one base away suggests this may be a read error. The J gene is TRBJ2-1, the V gene TRBV29-1; tentative D call: TRBD1 (5 bases). The J call is in doubt because the DNA end fits TRBJ2-7 better. CDR1 and CDR2 from the germline V gene are SQVTM and ANQGSEA. The CDR3 covers 17 residues. In DNA form, the CDR3 reads TGCAGCGTCAAGGACCTCGACAGCTTGATATCCTACAATGAGCAGTACTTC. This encodes CSVKDLDSLISYNEQYF.

There are many counts of this clonotype. J is TRBJ1-2 and V is TRBV15, with TRBD1 as a possible D gene (5 bases). The CDR3 extends over 15 amino acids. Per germline, CDR1 LNHNV and CDR2 YYDKDF (reference sequence). The V end was cut by 1 base, the J end by 8 bases, with 17 bases between. CDR3 DNA sequence: TGTGCCACCAGCAGAGTCGGGGGTCAACAGGACGGCTACACCTTC. Protein sequence: CATSRVGGQQDGYTF.

This clonotype was counted ten times or more. A single base separates this from a much larger clone, so it may be a read error. This chain joins TRBV7-2 and TRBJ2-3, with no clear D. Germline CDR1 reads SGHTA; CDR2 reads FQGNSA. CDR3 size: 11 residues. V lost 3 bases to trimming and J lost 4 bases, with 2 bases between them. The CDR3 loop is CASSFADTQYF. The CDR3 DNA follows: TGTGCCAGCAGCTTCGCAGATACGCAGTATTTT.

This clonotype has more than one count but fewer than ten. This may be a read error: a much more frequent sequence differs by one nucleotide. V gene TRBV5-1 combines with J gene TRBJ2-1; the D call may be TRBD1 or TRBD2 (5 bases each). Germline assignment: CDR1 SGHRS and CDR2 YFSETQ. V was pared by 3 bases and J by 6 bases, with 13 bases between. CDR3 length: 14 residues. The DNA of the CDR3 is TGCGCCAGCAGCTGGGACGTCAGTACCAATGAGCAGTTCTTC. Protein sequence: CASSWDVSTNEQFF. The entire variable domain, with the rest obtained from reference TRBV5-1 and TRBJ2-1, is as follows: KAGVTQTPRYLIKTRGQQVTLSCSPISGHRSVSWYQQTPGQGLQFLFEYFSETQRNKGNFPGRFSGRQFSNSRSEMNVSTLELGDSALYLCASSWDVSTNEQFFGPGTRLTVL.

This clonotype was observed a handful of times. The chain joins TRBV6-5 to TRBJ1-6; D is perhaps TRBD1 (5 bases). The CDR3 extends over 15 amino acids. The V and J ends lost 6 bases and 7 bases respectively, with 16 bases between them. Germline CDR1 is MNHEY and CDR2 is SVGAGI. CDR3 nucleotide sequence: TGTGCCAGCAGGGGAGCCGGGGCGAGGAATTCACCCCTCCACTTT. Protein: CASRGAGARNSPLHF.

This clonotype was counted many times. In DNA form, the CDR3 reads TGTGCCAGCAGTTTGGAGGCCGGTGAAGCTTTCTTT. It yields the protein CASSLEAGEAFF. The chain uses TRBV12-3 or TRBV12-4 and TRBJ1-1, with D hard to call. V lost 3 bases to trimming and J lost 7 bases, with 9 bases between them. The CDR3 has 12 amino acids.

A note on this clonotype: This clone may be a read error of a much larger clone one base away. V and J are TRBV6-1 and TRBJ2-5; no clear D gene. CDR1 is MNHNS and CDR2 is SASEGT in the germline V gene. The CDR3 is 15 amino acids. The CDR3: CASSELWLSQEAQYF. CDR3 nucleotide sequence: TGTGCCAGCAGTGAACTTTGGCTGTCGCAAGAGGCCCAGTACTTC.

Concerning this clonotype: This clone may be a read error of a much larger clone one base away. The V call is TRBV24-1, the J call TRBJ2-1, with a weak D call TRBD1 (5 bases). Germline CDR1 and CDR2: KGHDR and SFDVKD. CDR3 size: 16 residues. V was cut by 4 bases and J by 6 bases, with 18 bases left in between. The CDR3 DNA reads as TGTGCCACCAGTGACCCCCTCGGACACGATCCCAATGAGCAGTTCTTC. Protein sequence: CATSDPLGHDPNEQFF.

Many counts were recorded for this clonotype. The J gene is TRBJ2-3, the V gene TRBV9; TRBD1 matches 7 bases. This CDR3 has 18 residues. Germline-derived CDR1 and CDR2 are SGDLS and YYNGEE. V dropped 0 bases and J dropped 2; count of bases not matched to a gene: 12. CDR3 in amino acids: CASSVESGGRGITDTQYF. Written as DNA, the CDR3 is TGTGCCAGCAGCGTAGAGTCGGGCGGCAGGGGGATCACAGATACGCAGTATTTT.

The sample holds a few counts of this clonotype. The chain links TRBV7-2 to TRBJ1-4; D not resolved. Trimming removed 5 bases at V and 14 bases at J, with 18 bases between. The CDR3 consists of 13 residues. Germline V lookup: CDR1 SGHTA, CDR2 FQGNSA. This chain's CDR3 is CASSPHRRGALFF. The CDR3 nucleotides read TGTGCCAGCAGCCCCCATCGCCGCGGAGCGCTGTTTTTT. The variable domain in full, with the rest retrieved from reference TRBV7-2 and TRBJ1-4, is GAGVSQSPSNKVTEKGKDVELRCDPISGHTALYWYRQSLGQGLEFLIYFQGNSAPDKSGLPSDRFSAERTGGSVSTLTIQRTQQEDSAVYLCASSPHRRGALFFGSGTQLSVL.

This rearrangement joins TRBV5-1 to TRBJ2-3; TRBD2 aligns across 7 bases. V dropped 4 bases and J dropped 0; count of bases not matched to a gene: 5. The CDR3 spans 15 residues. From germline, CDR1 is SGHRS and CDR2 YFSETQ. CDR3 nucleotide sequence: TGCGCCAGCAGCACGGGACTAATTAGCACAGATACGCAGTATTTT. Residues: CASSTGLISTDTQYF.